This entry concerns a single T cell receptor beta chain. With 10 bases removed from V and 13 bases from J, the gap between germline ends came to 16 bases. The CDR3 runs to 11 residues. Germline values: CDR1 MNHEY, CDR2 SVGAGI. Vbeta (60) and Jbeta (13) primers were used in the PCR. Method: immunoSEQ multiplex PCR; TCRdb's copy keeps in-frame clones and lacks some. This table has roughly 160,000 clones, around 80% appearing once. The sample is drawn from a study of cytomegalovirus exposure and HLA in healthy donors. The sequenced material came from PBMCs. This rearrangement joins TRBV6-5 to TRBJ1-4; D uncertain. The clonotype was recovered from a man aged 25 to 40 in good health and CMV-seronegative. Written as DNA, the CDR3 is TGTGCCACCCTCAGCGCAGAGGGACTGTTTTTT. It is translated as CATLSAEGLFF.